Below are 15 T cell receptor beta chains sequenced from a single sample in a study of cytomegalovirus exposure and HLA in healthy donors. 13 Jbeta primers and 60 Vbeta primers were used for the PCR. The protocol was immunoSEQ multiplex PCR, while the TCRdb copy is restricted to in-frame clones and leaves out a portion. The repertoire includes some 110,000 clones, 75% to 85% of them detected once, and approximately 6.1% sits in the top ten. What was sequenced was PBMCs. These receptor sequences come from a young man in good health and CMV-seronegative.

This rearrangement joins TRBV4-1 to TRBJ2-6, with D possibly TRBD1 on 6 matching bases. The V end lost 1 base, the J end lost 4 bases, and 11 bases lay between the germline ends. The CDR3 runs to 16 residues. CDR1 MGHRA and CDR2 YSYEKL come from the germline V gene. The CDR3 DNA reads as TGCGCCAGCAGCCAAGGCAGGGGCGCCGGGGCCAACGTCCTGACTTTC. Encoded protein: CASSQGRGAGANVLTF.

This clone was counted many times. The rearrangement joins TRBV19 to TRBJ2-7; TRBD1 agrees at 12 bases. J was trimmed by 5 bases and V by 7 bases; bases with no gene match: 9. CDR1 and CDR2 from the germline V gene are LNHDA and SQIVND (reference sequence). There are 15 residues in the CDR3. In DNA, the CDR3 is TGTGCCAGTACCCCCCCGGGACAGGGGGCCCACGAGCAGTACTTC. It codes for CASTPPGQGAHEQYF.

The rearrangement links TRBV11-2 to TRBJ2-6, with no clear D. The CDR3 covers 14 residues. Deletions cut 8 bases from V and 1 base from J, with 9 bases between. CDR1 SGHAT and CDR2 FQNNGV come from the germline V gene. The CDR3 DNA is TGTGCCAGCGCTTTCGAGTCTGGGGCCAACGTCCTGACTTTC. It is translated as CASAFESGANVLTF.

The rearrangement uses TRBV5-5 and TRBJ1-1, with D unresolved. The V gene lost 0 bases and the J gene lost 0 bases, with 6 bases spanning the gap. Germline CDR1 is SGHKS and CDR2 is YYEKEE (reference sequence). The CDR3 is made up of 14 amino acids. CDR3 DNA: TGTGCCAGCAGCTTGGCACAGTTGAACACTGAAGCTTTCTTT. It translates to CASSLAQLNTEAFF.

This rearrangement joins TRBV6-1 to TRBJ2-5, with 10 nucleotides matching TRBD1. The germline CDR1 and CDR2 sequences are MNHNS and SASEGT. J gave up 1 base and V 3 bases, and 5 bases lay outside the gene matches. CDR3 length: 16 amino acids. The DNA of the CDR3 is TGTGCCAGCAGTGAGGAGGACAGGGGGTTCCAAGAGACCCAGTACTTC. Translation: CASSEEDRGFQETQYF.

V is TRBV4-2 and J is TRBJ1-2; 9 nucleotides match TRBD1. Trimming at V came to 0 bases and at J to 3 bases, leaving 8 bases not matched to a gene. CDR1 and CDR2 from the germline V gene are LGHNA and YNFKEQ. The CDR3 is made up of 17 amino acids. CDR3 DNA sequence: TGTGCCAGCAGCCAAGATGACCCGGGACAGGGTGACTATGGCTACACCTTC. Amino acid sequence: CASSQDDPGQGDYGYTF.

The chain links TRBV11-2 to TRBJ1-2; D unclear. The CDR3 length is 12 residues. Trimming cost V 5 bases and J 3 bases, with 7 bases left between them. Germline lookup yields CDR1 SGHAT and CDR2 FQNNGV. CDR3 sequence (DNA): TGTGCCAGCAGCCCCGGGGACTATGGCTACACCTTC. Its translation is CASSPGDYGYTF.

The gene calls are TRBV9 and TRBJ2-3, with 11 bases identical to TRBD1. The ends lost 0 bases at V and 5 bases at J; junction bases unmatched: 2. This CDR3 comprises 15 residues. The germline CDR1 and CDR2 sequences are SGDLS and YYNGEE. The CDR3 nucleotides are TGTGCCAGCAGCGTAGGGGGACAGGGGGGAGATACGCAGTATTTT. The encoded protein is CASSVGGQGGDTQYF.

The gene calls are TRBV7-9 and TRBJ1-3; tentative D call: TRBD1 (5 bases). The V end was cut by 6 bases, the J end by 1 base, with 13 bases between. This CDR3 is 15 amino acids long. Germline V CDR1 and CDR2: SEHNR, FQNEAQ (reference sequence). CDR3 in amino acids: CASSPPGGSGNTIYF. CDR3 in DNA: TGTGCCAGCAGTCCCCCGGGGGGATCTGGAAACACCATATATTTT.

This clone was recorded once. CDR3 nucleotides: TGTGCCAGCAGTGAAGGGGGACTAGCGGGAGGTGAGCAGTACTTC. Its protein is CASSEGGLAGGEQYF. This chain connects TRBV6-1 to TRBJ2-7; 15 bases fit TRBD2. This CDR3 is 15 amino acids long. CDR1 and CDR2 from the germline V gene are MNHNS and SASEGT. Trimming removed 1 base from V and 7 bases from J; junction bases left unmatched: 2.

The chain uses TRBV28 and TRBJ1-1; 7 bases fit TRBD1. V was pared by 6 bases and J by 6 bases, with 19 bases of the junction left unmatched. Germline V gene sequence: CDR1 MDHEN, CDR2 SYDVKM. This CDR3 is built from 17 residues. The CDR3 coding sequence is TGTGCCAGCAGCCTACCCCCGGCGACAGGGATACGCCCTGAAGCTTTCTTT. It yields the protein CASSLPPATGIRPEAFF.

V is TRBV11-2 and J is TRBJ2-1; 11 nucleotides agree with TRBD1. Germline V gives CDR1 SGHAT, CDR2 FQNNGV. Trimming took 5 bases from V and 15 from J; bases not matched to a gene: 18. CDR3 length equals 16 residues. The DNA of the CDR3 is TGTGCCAGCAGCCGGACGGGACAGGGGGGTTTACGGACTCGGTTCTTC. It is translated as CASSRTGQGGLRTRFF.

V is TRBV5-1 and J is TRBJ2-7; 7 bases line up with TRBD1. Trimming removed 0 bases from V and 4 bases from J; junction bases left unmatched: 7. This CDR3 is built from 15 residues. Germline CDR1 is SGHRS and CDR2 is YFSETQ. The CDR3 region is CASSLAGTEEYEQYF. The CDR3 DNA reads as TGCGCCAGCAGCTTGGCGGGGACAGAAGAATACGAGCAGTACTTC.

The V call is TRBV21-1, the J call TRBJ2-7; TRBD2 is taken as the D call from the table, unchecked against the DNA. TRBV21-1 is listed as a pseudogene. CDR3 length equals 15 residues. CDR3: CASSQGRGSSYEQYF. The CDR3 coding sequence is TGTGCCAGCAGCCAAGGGCGGGGAAGCTCCTACGAGCAGTACTTC.

This clone was detected a few times. V is TRBV14 and J is TRBJ2-3; TRBD2 is a possible D gene (5 bases). Trimming cost V 2 bases and J 2 bases, with 11 bases left between them. The CDR3 totals 15 residues. Germline V lookup: CDR1 SGHDN, CDR2 FVKESK. The CDR3 reads CASSQRAGPTDTQYF. CDR3 coding DNA: TGTGCCAGCAGCCAACGGGCGGGCCCCACAGATACGCAGTATTTT.